The 15 T cell receptor beta chains below all came from one sample that was sequenced in a study of shared clonotypes between healthy human individuals. In the naive CD8 group, cells lacked CD45RO and were positively selected for CCR7, so terminally differentiated effector memory CD45RA+ cells were left out. Generated by immunoSEQ multiplex PCR, the TCRdb table keeps only in-frame clones and is missing some. The sample has roughly 2 million clones, about 95% seen once; the top ten hold around 1.1%. Sequences were obtained from naive CD8+ T cells sorted from blood. The source is a young man in good health.

To note about this clone: The same CDR3 can be traced to other DNA sequences in this sample. This CDR3 reads CASSSGQGADTQYF. In nucleotides, the CDR3 is TGTGCCAGCAGCTCGGGACAGGGTGCAGATACGCAGTATTTT. The rearrangement joins TRBV5-4 to TRBJ2-3, with 9 bases aligning to TRBD1. This CDR3 has 14 amino acids. Germline lookup yields CDR1 SGHNT and CDR2 YYREEE (reference sequence). V lost 3 bases, J lost 4 bases, and 3 bases stayed unmatched.

V gene TRBV5-4 combines with J gene TRBJ1-2; 8 bases line up with TRBD1. Trimming at V came to 0 bases and at J to 5 bases, leaving 3 bases not matched to a gene. Per the germline V gene, CDR1 is SGHNT and CDR2 is YYREEE (reference sequence). The CDR3 contains 14 residues. This chain's CDR3 is CASSLGGTGYGYTF. Here the CDR3 DNA reads TGTGCCAGCAGCTTGGGCGGGACAGGATATGGCTACACCTTC.

As to this clone: The same CDR3 arises from other DNA sequences in this sample as well. The V call is TRBV11-2, the J call TRBJ2-1; D is uncertain. With 3 bases removed from V and 4 bases from J, the gap between germline ends came to 7 bases. The germline gives CDR1 SGHAT, CDR2 FQNNGV. The CDR3 loop spans 13 amino acids. The CDR3 spells CASSLSSYNEQFF. CDR3 DNA sequence: TGTGCCAGCAGCTTGTCCAGTTACAATGAGCAGTTCTTC.

This clone showed up just a few times. The same CDR3 arises from other DNA sequences in this sample as well. The rearrangement uses TRBV7-9 and TRBJ2-7; D assignment may be TRBD1 or TRBD2 (5 bases each). CDR3 length: 13 amino acids. CDR1 SEHNR and CDR2 FQNEAQ come from the germline V gene (reference sequence). Trimming pared 1 base from V and 3 bases from J, leaving 7 bases between. CDR3 residues: CASSLGDGYEQYF. CDR3 bases: TGTGCCAGCAGCTTAGGGGACGGCTACGAGCAGTACTTC.

The chain uses TRBV6-6 and TRBJ1-2; D perhaps matches TRBD1 (6 bases). The CDR3 runs to 12 residues. The germline V gene has CDR1 MNHNY and CDR2 SVGAGI (reference sequence). The V gene lost 8 bases and the J gene lost 6 bases, with 13 bases spanning the gap. CDR3 residues: CASEGGGDGYTF. In nucleotides, the CDR3 is TGTGCCAGCGAAGGGGGGGGTGATGGCTACACCTTC.

V is TRBV4-1 and J is TRBJ1-2, with TRBD1 matching 7 bases. The germline V gene has CDR1 MGHRA and CDR2 YSYEKL. The CDR3 runs to 14 residues. V was pared by 0 bases and J by 4 bases, with 2 bases of the junction left unmatched. The CDR3 protein is CASSQEGGSYGYTF. CDR3 DNA sequence: TGCGCCAGCAGCCAAGAAGGGGGCAGCTATGGCTACACCTTC.

The J gene is TRBJ1-4, the V gene TRBV15; the match to TRBD1 covers 8 bases. Per germline, CDR1 LNHNV and CDR2 YYDKDF (reference sequence). The CDR3 runs 14 residues. J was trimmed by 8 bases and V by 2 bases; bases with no gene match: 4. DNA for the CDR3: TGTGCCACCAGCAGACAGGGGGCTGGGGAAAAACTGTTTTTT. Translation gives CATSRQGAGEKLFF. Looking up the rest from reference TRBV15 and TRBJ1-4 gives the full variable domain: DAMVIQNPRYQVTQFGKPVTLSCSQTLNHNVMYWYQQKSSQAPKLLFHYYDKDFNNEADTPDNFQSRRPNTSFCFLDIRSPGLGDTAMYLCATSRQGAGEKLFFGSGTQLSVL.

The J gene is TRBJ2-7, the V gene TRBV7-9; perhaps TRBD1 as D (6 bases). The CDR3 has 15 amino acids. Germline V gene sequence: CDR1 SEHNR, CDR2 FQNEAQ (reference sequence). V gave up 5 bases and J gave up 4 bases, with 18 bases separating them. Here the CDR3 reads CASSQYTSGVYEQYF. CDR3 nucleotide sequence: TGTGCCAGCAGCCAATATACTTCAGGGGTTTACGAGCAGTACTTC. The full variable domain, its missing parts supplied by reference TRBV7-9 and TRBJ2-7, is DTGVSQNPRHKITKRGQNVTFRCDPISEHNRLYWYRQTLGQGPEFLTYFQNEAQLEKSRLLSDRFSAERPKGSFSTLEIQRTEQGDSAMYLCASSQYTSGVYEQYFGPGTRLTVT.

This sequence joins TRBV10-2 and TRBJ2-1, with 9 bases aligning to TRBD2. The CDR3 contains 14 residues. Looked up from germline, CDR1 is WSHSY and CDR2 is SAAADI. After removal of 6 bases from V and 5 bases from J, the junction contained 5 bases not matched to a gene. The CDR3 sequence: CASREAGGDNEQFF. The CDR3 bases are TGCGCCAGCAGGGAAGCGGGGGGTGACAATGAGCAGTTCTTC.

J is TRBJ1-1 and V is TRBV19; maybe TRBD1 (5 bases). The V end was cut by 7 bases, the J end by 2 bases, with 17 bases between. The CDR3 totals 15 residues. From germline, CDR1 is LNHDA and CDR2 SQIVND (reference sequence). The CDR3: CASTIQGEGNTEAFF. Here the CDR3 DNA reads TGTGCCAGTACCATCCAAGGGGAAGGAAACACTGAAGCTTTCTTT.

The chain uses TRBV6-5 and TRBJ1-2; D unclear. From germline, CDR1 is MNHEY and CDR2 SVGAGI. Trimming took off 2 bases at V and 4 bases at J, with 14 bases between the two ends. CDR3 length: 15 amino acids. CDR3 residues: CASSYRGLDRYGYTF. CDR3 DNA sequence: TGTGCCAGCAGTTACCGCGGGCTTGATCGCTATGGCTACACCTTC.

The rearrangement joins TRBV5-6 to TRBJ1-1, with D unresolved. Trimming took 7 bases from V and 1 from J, leaving 11 bases between them. This CDR3 is built from 13 residues. CDR1 SGHDT and CDR2 YYEEEE come from the germline V gene. The CDR3 is CASGNSPNTEAFF. For the CDR3, the DNA is TGTGCCAGCGGCAATTCCCCGAACACTGAAGCTTTCTTT.

On this clone itself: This sample also contains other DNA sequences that code for the same CDR3. V usage is TRBV27 and J usage is TRBJ2-7; maybe TRBD1 (6 bases). V was shortened by 3 bases and J by 2 bases, with 8 bases between the two germline ends. Per the germline V gene, CDR1 is MNHEY and CDR2 is SMNVEV (reference sequence). This CDR3 spans 13 amino acids. This chain's CDR3 is CASSLGAAYEQYF. The CDR3 nucleotides are TGTGCCAGCAGTTTGGGGGCTGCCTACGAGCAGTACTTC.

This clone was detected only once. V and J are TRBV7-9 and TRBJ2-1; D is ambiguous. V shed 1 base and J shed 5 bases, with 12 bases lying between them. Germline assignment: CDR1 SEHNR and CDR2 FQNEAQ (reference sequence). This CDR3 has 15 amino acids. The CDR3 DNA follows: TGTGCCAGCAGCTTAGGGCTAGTCGATAACAATGAGCAGTTCTTC. Translation: CASSLGLVDNNEQFF.

This clone occurred once. The chain is built from TRBV6-5 and TRBJ1-2; 7 positions agree with TRBD1. Germline CDR1 is MNHEY and CDR2 is SVGAGI. The CDR3 is 14 residues long. The V gene end was trimmed by 6 bases and the J gene end by 4 bases; junction bases not matched to a gene: 8. CDR3 protein: CASRPRGYIYGYTF. In DNA, the CDR3 is TGTGCCAGCAGACCCAGGGGGTATATCTATGGCTACACCTTC.